Following are 13 T cell receptor beta chains from one sample sequenced in a study of human T cells and chemical hapten exposure. MiXCR, run by TCRdb on the RACE reads, gives a single entry per CDR3 protein. The sample includes under 450,000 distinct CDR3 sequences, more than 4.5% seen only once; the top ten take 2% to 2.5%. Sample time point: patch test 1, 2 weeks after DPC sensitization. Described treatment: therapeutic diphenylcyclopropenone sensitization with weekly scalp DPC. The material sequenced was whole blood, taken in connection with sensitization to the hapten diphenylcyclopropenone (DPC). These receptors were collected from a woman between 50 and 59 years old with alopecia areata. Some clones in this sample may be carry-over from other donors' samples.

This clonotype was detected ten times or more. The genes are TRBV20-1 and TRBJ2-7; D remains ambiguous. Per germline, CDR1 DFQATT and CDR2 SNEGSKA (reference sequence). With 5 bases removed from V and 1 base from J, the gap between germline ends came to 6 bases. This CDR3 comprises 11 residues. The CDR3 protein is CSASRSYEQYF. The CDR3 coding sequence is TGCAGTGCTTCGCGGTCCTACGAGCAGTACTTC.

The J gene is TRBJ1-3, the V gene TRBV12-3 or TRBV12-4, with D possibly being TRBD1 (5 bases). Deletions cut 5 bases from V and 0 bases from J, with 17 bases between. The CDR3 has 17 amino acids. The CDR3 loop is CASSPGRGPFSGNTIYF. DNA of the CDR3: TGTGCCAGCAGTCCTGGGAGGGGACCCTTCTCTGGAAACACCATATATTTT.

This clonotype was seen at least ten times. The gene calls are TRBV12-3 or TRBV12-4 and TRBJ2-1; D unclear. The CDR3 spans 14 residues. The V gene lost 8 bases and the J gene lost 3 bases, with 14 bases spanning the gap. The CDR3: CASRHPDNYNEQFF. CDR3 coding DNA: TGTGCCAGCCGACACCCTGACAACTACAATGAGCAGTTCTTC.

Many counts were recorded for this clonotype. The chain recombines TRBV29-1 with TRBJ2-1; 9 bases are a match to TRBD2. Germline CDR1 and CDR2: SQVTM and ANQGSEA. After removal of 6 bases from V and 9 bases from J, the junction contained 9 bases not matched to a gene. This CDR3 is 13 amino acids long. The CDR3 sequence: CSVGGRAWGEQFF. The CDR3 bases are TGCAGCGTCGGCGGGAGGGCTTGGGGTGAGCAGTTCTTC.

This sequence joins TRBV5-1 and TRBJ2-3; 8 bases align to TRBD1. From germline, CDR1 is SGHRS and CDR2 YFSETQ. With 0 bases clipped from V and 3 bases from J, the junction kept 6 bases outside the gene matches. The CDR3 loop spans 16 amino acids. CDR3 region: CASSLANGQGTDTQYF. CDR3 coding DNA: TGCGCCAGCAGCTTGGCCAATGGACAGGGTACAGATACGCAGTATTTT.

The chain links TRBV6-5 to TRBJ1-4; D ambiguous. Trimming shortened V by 6 bases and J by 5 bases, and 22 bases separated the two germline ends. There are 17 residues in the CDR3. The germline V gene encodes CDR1 MNHEY and CDR2 SVGAGI. For the CDR3, the DNA is TGTGCCAGCAGGGACCTAAAAACCGACGGCTCAAATGAAAAACTGTTTTTT. It is translated as CASRDLKTDGSNEKLFF.

In this sample, this clonotype turned up a few times. J is TRBJ1-2 and V is TRBV28, with TRBD1 as a possible D gene (6 bases). The CDR3 consists of 14 residues. V lost 2 bases, J lost 9 bases, and 16 bases lay in between. Germline assignment: CDR1 MDHEN and CDR2 SYDVKM. This CDR3 reads CASSLEGEERSYTF. The CDR3 DNA is TGTGCCAGCAGTTTAGAGGGGGAAGAGAGAAGCTACACCTTC.

Ten or more counts support this clonotype. V and J are TRBV29-1 and TRBJ1-2; tentatively, D is TRBD1 (5 bases). Germline values: CDR1 SQVTM, CDR2 ANQGSEA. CDR3 length: 13 residues. Trimming took off 4 bases at V and 2 bases at J, with 11 bases between the two ends. The CDR3, as DNA: TGCAGCGTTGCAGAGGGGCAGAACTATGGCTACACCTTC. This codes for CSVAEGQNYGYTF.

This clonotype appeared many times. V and J are TRBV7-9 and TRBJ1-2, with 10 bases matching TRBD1. Germline V gene lookup returns CDR1 SEHNR and CDR2 FQNEAQ (reference sequence). The CDR3 runs to 14 residues. Trimming removed 5 bases from V and 2 bases from J; junction bases left unmatched: 2. The CDR3 DNA is TGTGCCAGCAGCGCGGGACAGGGGAACTATGGCTACACCTTC. Translating it yields CASSAGQGNYGYTF.

This clonotype was seen a few times. The V call is TRBV18, the J call TRBJ2-4; 9 bases line up with TRBD2. The CDR3 consists of 13 residues. Trimming took 8 bases from V and 9 from J; bases not matched to a gene: 8. From germline, CDR1 is KGHSH and CDR2 LQKENI. The CDR3 DNA is TGTGCCAGCAGAGGGGGACTAGCTACCATTCAGTACTTC. This gives the protein CASRGGLATIQYF.

The rearrangement joins TRBV28 to TRBJ2-7, with 9 bases aligning to TRBD2. This CDR3 contains 16 residues. Per germline, CDR1 MDHEN and CDR2 SYDVKM. The junction had 9 bases not matched to a gene; V was cut back by 5 bases and J by 1 base. The CDR3 region is CASSPGLAKGSYEQYF. CDR3 in DNA: TGTGCCAGCAGTCCGGGACTAGCAAAAGGGTCCTACGAGCAGTACTTC.

This clonotype came up many times. The chain recombines TRBV6-2 or TRBV6-3 with TRBJ2-2, with D uncertain. V was shortened by 4 bases and J by 5 bases, with 11 bases between the two germline ends. This CDR3 is built from 14 residues. Looked up from germline, CDR1 is MNHEY and CDR2 is SVGEGT. CDR3 amino acids: CASSSSGLTGELFF. CDR3 bases: TGTGCCAGCAGTTCCTCGGGTCTTACCGGGGAGCTGTTTTTT.

The CDR3 bases are TGTGCCAGCAGTAGTCCCGCTCTATCCTCTGGGGCCAACGTCCTGACTTTC. Its protein product is CASSSPALSSGANVLTF. The chain couples TRBV28 to TRBJ2-6; D remains ambiguous. CDR1 MDHEN and CDR2 SYDVKM come from the germline V gene. The CDR3 is made up of 17 amino acids. V was trimmed by 5 bases and J by 0 bases, leaving 14 bases between them.